These T cell receptor beta chains were read from a single sample in a study of early T cells in non-severe SARS-CoV-2 infection. TCRdb re-called the 5' RACE reads with MiXCR, one entry per CDR3 protein. The sample yields 40,000 to 55,000 distinct CDR3 sequences, 6% to 8% seen once. The sequenced sample was whole blood. The receptor set was obtained from an adult who was a healthcare worker with PCR-confirmed SARS-CoV-2 infection or an uninfected control (not recorded which). CDR3s include the opening cysteine and the closing phenylalanine or tryptophan. The D gene is left open where the match is weak. Size values are once, few and many counts, or a class for expanded clones, and some rows have none.

v_gene,d_gene,abundance,j_gene,CDR3nt,CDR3aa
TRBV5-1,NA,many,TRBJ1-6,TGCGCCAGCAGCTTGGGAGGGCTCGATTCACCCCTCCACTTT,CASSLGGLDSPLHF
TRBV9,NA,many,TRBJ2-6,TGTGCCAGCAGCGTAGCTGCTATATCTGGGGCCAACGTCCTGACTTTC,CASSVAAISGANVLTF
TRBV7-8,NA,NA,TRBJ2-3,TGTGCCAGCAGCACCGCCGGGGACACAGATACGCAGTATTTT,CASSTAGDTDTQYF
TRBV11-3,NA,many,TRBJ2-1,TGTGCCAGCAGCTCAACAGGGTGGGGGGAGCAGTTCTTC,CASSSTGWGEQFF
TRBV6-1,TRBD1,many,TRBJ2-5,TGTGCCAGCAGTGAAGACAGGGGTACGGAGACCCAGTACTTC,CASSEDRGTETQYF
TRBV27,NA,NA,TRBJ1-2,TGTGCCAGCAGTTTAGGAGGGGGCTATGGCTACACCTTC,CASSLGGGYGYTF
TRBV3-1,NA,many,TRBJ1-1,TGTGCCAGCAGCGACCCGACCCTATACACTGAAGCTTTCTTT,CASSDPTLYTEAFF
TRBV2,TRBD2,once,TRBJ2-5,TGTGCCAGCAGCTCTAGCGGGGGGTTCCAGACCCAGTACTTC,CASSSSGGFQTQYF
TRBV6-5,TRBD2,NA,TRBJ2-5,TGTGCCAGCAGTTACATACCCCCAGCGGGGGTCCAAGAGACCCAGTACTTC,CASSYIPPAGVQETQYF
TRBV6-6,TRBD2,few,TRBJ2-1,TGTGCCAGCAGTTACTCTAGCGGGGGGGCTGCCGAGCAGTTCTTC,CASSYSSGGAAEQFF
TRBV10-3,NA,many,TRBJ2-3,TGTGCCATCAGTGCAGGGTCAACAGATACGCAGTATTTT,CAISAGSTDTQYF
TRBV5-4,NA,many,TRBJ2-4,TGTGCCAGCAGCTTCCAGAACGGGGAAAACATTCAGTACTTC,CASSFQNGENIQYF
TRBV2,TRBD1,many,TRBJ1-5,TGTGCCAGCAGGCGGGACAGCGTCAATCAGCCCCAGCATTTT,CASRRDSVNQPQHF
TRBV9,NA,many,TRBJ1-6,TGTGCCAGCAGCGTAAAGGTAGCCGGTTCACCCCTCCACTTT,CASSVKVAGSPLHF
TRBV24-1,TRBD1,NA,TRBJ2-2,TGTGCCACCAGTGATGTGGGACAGGGCCACACCGGGGAGCTGTTTTTT,CATSDVGQGHTGELFF
TRBV7-2,TRBD2,NA,TRBJ2-7,TGTGCCAGCAGCTTCGGGACTAGCGCGACCTACGAGCAGTACTTC,CASSFGTSATYEQYF
TRBV2,NA,many,TRBJ1-6,TGTGCCAGCAGTGACAGGGCCAATTCACCCCTCCACTTT,CASSDRANSPLHF
TRBV6-1,NA,few,TRBJ2-2,TGTGCCAGCAGGCGCGCGGGGACAGAGAACACCGGGGAGCTGTTTTTT,CASRRAGTENTGELFF
TRBV2,NA,many,TRBJ1-5,TGTGCCAGCAGTGATTGGTCGGACAATCAGCCCCAGCATTTT,CASSDWSDNQPQHF
TRBV9,NA,many,TRBJ1-5,TGTGCCAGCAGCGTAGGGAGCAATAGCAATCAGCCCCAGCATTTT,CASSVGSNSNQPQHF
TRBV7-9,TRBD2,few,TRBJ2-2,TGTGCCAGCAGCTTAAGGCCCTTCAGCGGGGTCGGGGAGCTGTTTTTT,CASSLRPFSGVGELFF
TRBV20-1,TRBD2,NA,TRBJ2-1,TGCAGCGGGGGGGCCTACAATGAGCAGTTCTTC,CSGGAYNEQFF
TRBV30,NA,many,TRBJ2-3,TGTGCCTGGGGGCAGGGTTTCAGCACAGATACGCAGTATTTT,CAWGQGFSTDTQYF
TRBV12-3/TRBV12-4,TRBD2,few,TRBJ2-5,TGTGCCAGCACCCTAGCGGGGGGTGAAGAGACCCAGTACTTC,CASTLAGGEETQYF
TRBV19,TRBD2,many,TRBJ2-3,TGTGCCAGTACCTCCTCGCTAGCGGCCAGCACAGATACGCAGTATTTT,CASTSSLAASTDTQYF
TRBV4-1,TRBD2,few,TRBJ2-1,TGCGCCAGCAGCCGGGGGCACAGCGGGAGCTCCTACAATGAGCAGTTCTTC,CASSRGHSGSSYNEQFF
TRBV24-1,TRBD2,few,TRBJ2-7,TGTGCCACCAGTCGTTCCGGGACTAGCTACGAGCAGTACTTC,CATSRSGTSYEQYF
TRBV6-1,NA,few,TRBJ1-2,TGTGCCAGCGGACAGCCCCTCTCTATGGCTATGACCTTC,CASGQPLSMAMTF
TRBV7-3,NA,NA,TRBJ2-3,TGTGCCAGCAGCTTAGCAGGGCGGACCAGCACAGATACGCAGTATTTT,CASSLAGRTSTDTQYF
TRBV9,TRBD2,many,TRBJ2-1,TGTGCCAGCAGCGTAGCGGGGACTAGCGTATGTTCAGGGGGGTTCTTC,CASSVAGTSVCSGGFF
TRBV9,TRBD1,many,TRBJ1-1,TGTGCCAGCAGCGCCGGGACAGTGAACACTGAAGCTTTCTTT,CASSAGTVNTEAFF
TRBV24-1,TRBD1,many,TRBJ2-1,TGTGCCACCAGTGACCGTGGACAGGGGGCCGGACAAAAGGGCAATGAGCAGTTCTTC,CATSDRGQGAGQKGNEQFF
TRBV10-3,TRBD2,many,TRBJ2-1,TGTGCCACCGGGGGGGCGAGGAATGAGCAGTTCTTC,CATGGARNEQFF
TRBV15,NA,NA,TRBJ1-1,TGTGCCACCAGCATACACGGGAAACTGTCGAACACTGAAGCTTTCTTT,CATSIHGKLSNTEAFF
TRBV6-6,NA,NA,TRBJ1-2,TGTGCCAGCAGTTGGGAGGGGTCGAGCTATGGCTACACCTTC,CASSWEGSSYGYTF
TRBV9,NA,many,TRBJ2-3,TGTGCCAGCAGCCCCAGTACAGATACGCAGTATTTT,CASSPSTDTQYF
TRBV7-9,NA,few,TRBJ1-5,TGTGCCAGCAGCTTTCTCATGGGGAGGAACGATAGCAATCAGCCCCAGCATTTT,CASSFLMGRNDSNQPQHF
TRBV6-1,NA,NA,TRBJ2-5,TGTGCCAGCAGTGAAGTTCCTGCGCAGAGAGAGACCCAGTACTTC,CASSEVPAQRETQYF
TRBV10-3,NA,NA,TRBJ1-1,TGTGCCATCAGCCGAAGAAAGCGGATGAACACTGAAGCTTTCTTT,CAISRRKRMNTEAFF
TRBV11-2,NA,many,TRBJ1-1,TGTGCCAGCAGCTTAGTCCGGGGGTGGTCTGAAGCTTTCTTT,CASSLVRGWSEAFF
TRBV20-1,TRBD1,many,TRBJ1-2,TGCAGTGCTAGAGATCCGGGACAGGGGAACTATGGCTACACCTTC,CSARDPGQGNYGYTF
TRBV28,TRBD1,many,TRBJ1-5,TGTGCCAGCAGCCACACAACAGGGGGCGGGAATCAGCCCCAGCATTTT,CASSHTTGGGNQPQHF
TRBV6-1,NA,many,TRBJ1-5,TGTGCCAGCAGTGAAAGGTACAGAACATATAGCAATCAGCCCCAGCATTTT,CASSERYRTYSNQPQHF
TRBV30,NA,many,TRBJ1-6,TGTGCCTGGAGTGTACGGGGAAGGGGTGACAATTCACCCCTCCACTTT,CAWSVRGRGDNSPLHF
TRBV28,NA,many,TRBJ2-3,TGTGCCAGCAGTTTAACGAGAGGAACAGATACGCAGTATTTT,CASSLTRGTDTQYF
TRBV12-3/TRBV12-4,NA,many,TRBJ1-1,TGTGCCAGCAGTCCGAACATGAACACTGAAGCTTTCTTT,CASSPNMNTEAFF
TRBV20-1,TRBD1,many,TRBJ2-7,TGCAGTGCTAGGACAGGGGACTACGAGCAGTACTTC,CSARTGDYEQYF